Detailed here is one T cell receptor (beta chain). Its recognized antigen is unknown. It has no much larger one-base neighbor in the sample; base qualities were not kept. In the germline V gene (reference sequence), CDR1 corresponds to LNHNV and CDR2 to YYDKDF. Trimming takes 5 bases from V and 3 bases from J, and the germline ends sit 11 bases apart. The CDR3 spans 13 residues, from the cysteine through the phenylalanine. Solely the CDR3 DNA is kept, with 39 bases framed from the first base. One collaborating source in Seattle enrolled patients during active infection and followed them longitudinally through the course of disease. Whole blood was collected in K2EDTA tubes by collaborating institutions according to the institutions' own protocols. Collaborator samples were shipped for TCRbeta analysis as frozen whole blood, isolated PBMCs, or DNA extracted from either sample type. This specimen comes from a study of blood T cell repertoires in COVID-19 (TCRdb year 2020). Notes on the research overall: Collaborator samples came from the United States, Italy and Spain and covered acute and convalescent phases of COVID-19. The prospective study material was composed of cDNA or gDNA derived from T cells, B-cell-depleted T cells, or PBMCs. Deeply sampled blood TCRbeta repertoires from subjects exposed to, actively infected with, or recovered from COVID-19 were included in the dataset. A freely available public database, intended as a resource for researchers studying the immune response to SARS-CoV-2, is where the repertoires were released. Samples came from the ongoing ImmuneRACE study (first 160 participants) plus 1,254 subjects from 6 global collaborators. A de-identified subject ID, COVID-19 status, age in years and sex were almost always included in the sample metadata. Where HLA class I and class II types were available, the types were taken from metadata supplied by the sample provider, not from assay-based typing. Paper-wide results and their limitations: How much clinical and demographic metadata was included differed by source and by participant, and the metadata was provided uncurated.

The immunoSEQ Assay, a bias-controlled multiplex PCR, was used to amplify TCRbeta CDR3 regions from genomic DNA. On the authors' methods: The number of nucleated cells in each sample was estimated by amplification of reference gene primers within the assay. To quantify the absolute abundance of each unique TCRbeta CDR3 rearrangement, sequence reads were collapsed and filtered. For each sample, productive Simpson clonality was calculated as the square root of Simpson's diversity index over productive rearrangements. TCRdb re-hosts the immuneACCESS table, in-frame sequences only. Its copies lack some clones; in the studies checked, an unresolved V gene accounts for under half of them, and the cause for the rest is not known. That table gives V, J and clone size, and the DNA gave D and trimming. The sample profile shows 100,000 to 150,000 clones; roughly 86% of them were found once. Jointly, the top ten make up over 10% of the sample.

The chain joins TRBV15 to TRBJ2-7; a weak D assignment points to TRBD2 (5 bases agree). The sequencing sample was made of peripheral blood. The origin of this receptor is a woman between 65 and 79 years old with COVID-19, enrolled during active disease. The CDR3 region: CATSSSGGYEQYF. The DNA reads TGTGCCACCAGCTCGAGTGGAGGCTACGAGCAGTACTTC.